One and the same sample provided the 18 T cell receptor beta chains below, sequenced in a study of CD8+ T cells in alopecia areata. Treatment meaning: oral pan-JAK inhibitor, 5-10 mg twice daily. Extracted RNA was reverse transcribed, and the resulting cDNA served as sequencing template. Clones were read by immunoSEQ multiplex PCR, and TCRdb kept only the in-frame ones, dropping some. The table has hundreds of thousands of clones, 30% to 40% seen once. Material: CD4+ T cells sorted from blood, obtained between weeks 30 and 35, from a patient treated with tofacitinib. All receptors derive from a human donor with alopecia areata.

For the CDR3, the DNA is TGCGCCAGCAGCTTAAGAGGAGGACCCTACGAGCAGTACTTC. Protein sequence: CASSLRGGPYEQYF. The chain is built from TRBV5-1 and TRBJ2-7; possible D gene TRBD2, 5 bases. The CDR3 is made up of 14 amino acids. Germline CDR1 SGHRS, CDR2 YFSETQ. V gave up 2 bases and J gave up 2 bases, with 11 bases separating them. Full variable domain (remainder filled in from reference TRBV5-1 and TRBJ2-7): KAGVTQTPRYLIKTRGQQVTLSCSPISGHRSVSWYQQTPGQGLQFLFEYFSETQRNKGNFPGRFSGRQFSNSRSEMNVSTLELGDSALYLCASSLRGGPYEQYFGPGTRLTVT.

The chain joins TRBV5-1 to TRBJ2-6, with unresolved D. V lost 0 bases, J lost 0 bases, and 10 bases lay in between. The CDR3 contains 17 residues. In germline, CDR1 is SGHRS, CDR2 YFSETQ. CDR3 region: CASSLAAGSSGANVLTF. CDR3 coding DNA: TGCGCCAGCAGCTTGGCCGCCGGAAGCTCTGGGGCCAACGTCCTGACTTTC.

This chain joins TRBV28 and TRBJ2-1; D remains unclear. The CDR3 covers 14 residues. Germline V CDR1 and CDR2: MDHEN, SYDVKM. V was cut by 5 bases and J by 2 bases, with 10 bases left in between. The CDR3 DNA sequence: TGTGCCAGCAGTCAGACATCGCCCTACAATGAGCAGTTCTTC. Encoded protein: CASSQTSPYNEQFF.

This sequence joins TRBV6-1 and TRBJ2-1; 13 bases agree with TRBD2. The V gene's germline CDR1 is MNHNS and CDR2 SASEGT. With V trimmed by 5 bases and J by 6 bases, 1 base remained unmatched. The CDR3 is 14 residues long. The CDR3: CASSRTSGGNEQFF. CDR3 coding DNA: TGTGCCAGCAGTAGGACTAGCGGGGGCAATGAGCAGTTCTTC.

Only a few counts were recorded for this clone. This chain connects TRBV18 to TRBJ1-6; D call uncertain. Trimming took off 3 bases at V and 4 bases at J, with 4 bases between the two ends. The CDR3 runs 13 residues. CDR1 and CDR2 (germline): KGHSH, LQKENI. CDR3 region: CASSPEYNSPLHF. The CDR3 bases are TGTGCCAGCTCACCGGAGTATAATTCACCCCTCCACTTT.

This clone was observed once. This chain uses TRBV4-1 with TRBJ1-5; weak D call: TRBD1 (5 bases). Germline-derived CDR1 and CDR2 are MGHRA and YSYEKL. The CDR3 extends over 16 amino acids. Trimming removed 1 base at V and 0 bases at J, with 10 bases between. The CDR3 region is CASSQGAGHSNQPQHF. CDR3 nucleotides: TGCGCCAGCAGCCAAGGGGCGGGGCATAGCAATCAGCCCCAGCATTTT.

The chain carries TRBV6-1 and TRBJ2-3; 9 positions match TRBD1. The CDR3 runs to 16 residues. V was pared by 0 bases and J by 5 bases, with 6 bases of the junction left unmatched. Germline V gene data show CDR1 as MNHNS and CDR2 as SASEGT. CDR3: CASSEATGTGIDTQYF. CDR3 bases: TGTGCCAGCAGTGAAGCGACAGGGACAGGGATAGATACGCAGTATTTT.

Here the CDR3 reads CAGIRGPNTEAFF. The CDR3 region has the DNA TGTGCCGGAATACGGGGCCCGAACACTGAAGCTTTCTTT. V is TRBV30 and J is TRBJ1-1; weak D call: TRBD1 (5 bases). V lost 8 bases and J 1 base, leaving 14 bases between the germline ends. CDR3 length equals 13 residues. CDR1 is GTSNPN, CDR2 SVGIG, per germline (reference sequence). The complete variable domain, with remaining parts taken from reference TRBV30 and TRBJ1-1, reads SQTIHQWPATLVQPVGSPLSLECTVEGTSNPNLYWYRQAAGRGLQLLFYSVGIGQISSEVPQNLSASRPQDRQFILSSKKLLLSDSGFYLCAGIRGPNTEAFFGQGTRLTVV.

The chain carries TRBV27 and TRBJ1-1, with D hard to call. Trimming removed 5 bases at V and 2 bases at J, with 12 bases between. CDR3 length: 14 amino acids. The germline V gene has CDR1 MNHEY and CDR2 SMNVEV (reference sequence). Here the CDR3 reads CASSKWTENTEAFF. The CDR3 DNA reads TGTGCCAGCAGTAAATGGACCGAAAACACTGAAGCTTTCTTT.

The gene calls are TRBV29-1 and TRBJ1-2; perhaps TRBD1 as D (5 bases). V gave up 4 bases and J gave up 4 bases, with 13 bases separating them. CDR3 size: 13 residues. Germline values: CDR1 SQVTM, CDR2 ANQGSEA. CDR3 nucleotide sequence: TGCAGCGTTGCGGGCAGGGAGACCTATGGCTACACCTTC. It yields the protein CSVAGRETYGYTF.

The rearrangement joins TRBV29-1 to TRBJ1-2, with D perhaps matching TRBD1 (6 bases). The germline V gene encodes CDR1 SQVTM and CDR2 ANQGSEA. The CDR3 covers 15 residues. V dropped 0 bases and J dropped 4 bases, with 15 bases sitting between them. The CDR3 here is CSVEDKARGVYGYTF. DNA for the CDR3: TGCAGCGTTGAAGATAAGGCAAGGGGGGTCTATGGCTACACCTTC. The full variable domain, completed using reference TRBV29-1 and TRBJ1-2, is SAVISQKPSRDICQRGTSLTIQCQVDSQVTMMFWYRQQPGQSLTLIATANQGSEATYESGFVIDKFPISRPNLTFSTLTVSNMSPEDSSIYLCSVEDKARGVYGYTFGSGTRLTVV.

V is TRBV6-5 and J is TRBJ1-2; D remains unclear. The germline CDR1 and CDR2 sequences are MNHEY and SVGAGI. The CDR3 spans 13 residues. V was pared by 6 bases and J by 4 bases, with 12 bases between. The CDR3 here is CASRSGRLYGYTF. DNA of the CDR3: TGTGCCAGCAGGTCCGGGAGACTCTATGGCTACACCTTC.

A single count supports this clone. The gene calls are TRBV6-5 and TRBJ1-1; D gene unclear. V was trimmed by 5 bases and J by 4 bases, leaving 14 bases between them. The CDR3 loop spans 14 amino acids. The V gene's germline CDR1 is MNHEY and CDR2 SVGAGI. The CDR3 DNA reads as TGTGCCAGCAGTCCCCTCGGGCTTGGCACTGAAGCTTTCTTT. This encodes CASSPLGLGTEAFF.

This clone was seen a handful of times. The J gene is TRBJ1-5, the V gene TRBV19; TRBD1 matches at 10 bases. Germline-derived CDR1 and CDR2 are LNHDA and SQIVND (reference sequence). J lost 5 bases, V lost 9 bases, and 4 bases had no gene match. The CDR3 has 13 residues. In DNA, the CDR3 is TGTGCCAGCACGGGACAGGGGTATCAGCCCCAGCATTTT. It encodes CASTGQGYQPQHF.

V gene TRBV14 combines with J gene TRBJ2-3; tentatively, D is TRBD2 (6 bases). V was cut by 2 bases and J by 6 bases, with 9 bases left in between. Per the germline V gene, CDR1 is SGHDN and CDR2 is FVKESK. The CDR3 is 13 residues long. The DNA for the CDR3 is TGTGCCAGCAGCCAATTCGGGACTGATACGCAGTATTTT. Its protein product is CASSQFGTDTQYF.

This clone was counted many times. The genes are TRBV2 and TRBJ2-7; 7 bases match TRBD2. The CDR3 loop spans 12 amino acids. The germline CDR1 and CDR2 sequences are SNHLY and FYNNEI. The ends lost 7 bases at V and 5 bases at J; junction bases unmatched: 5. The CDR3 spells CASKTSSHEQYF. The CDR3 region has the DNA TGTGCCAGCAAGACTAGCAGCCACGAGCAGTACTTC.

The chain employs TRBV18 and TRBJ1-5, with no clear D. Trimming left V 3 bases short and J 6 bases short, with 18 bases between. This CDR3 contains 16 residues. Looked up from germline, CDR1 is KGHSH and CDR2 is LQKENI. The CDR3 spells CASSPERPRPAQPQHF. In DNA form, the CDR3 reads TGTGCCAGCTCACCGGAAAGACCCCGACCGGCTCAGCCCCAGCATTTT.

The V gene is TRBV15, the J gene TRBJ2-1; 7 nucleotides agree with TRBD2. This CDR3 spans 14 amino acids. CDR1 LNHNV and CDR2 YYDKDF come from the germline V gene (reference sequence). V lost 0 bases, J lost 9 bases, and 5 bases stayed unmatched. CDR3 coding DNA: TGTGCCACCAGCAGAGAAGGACTAGTCGGTGAGCAGTTCTTC. Translated: CATSREGLVGEQFF.